This TCR beta chain originates from a study of control samples from healthy donors and cancer patients. Measured with immunoSEQ multiplex PCR; TCRdb has only the in-frame clones, and not every one. The data hold 350,000 to 450,000 clones, with around nine tenths observed a single time. The V gene's germline CDR1 is SEHNR and CDR2 FQNEAQ (reference sequence). CDR3 size: 18 residues. J was trimmed by 1 base and V by 4 bases; bases with no gene match: 12. Only a few counts were recorded for this clone. The specimen sequenced was PBMCs. The TCR originated in a man aged 40-50 years with head and neck cancer. This chain links TRBV7-9 with TRBJ2-1; 8 bases agree with TRBD1. Here the CDR3 DNA reads TGTGCCAGCAGCTCACCGACCGCACAGGGGGAATCCTACAATGAGCAGTTCTTC. It yields the protein CASSSPTAQGESYNEQFF.